The entry that follows covers one TCR beta chain sequence. Its antigen remains unidentified. The data belong to a study of cytomegalovirus exposure and HLA in healthy donors. Findings and limits, study-wide: Roughly uniform sequencing depth across donors was assumed, possibly incorrectly. Altogether, 150 to 200 TCR beta chains were recorded as cytomegalovirus-associated. Evidence from a later analysis indicated that most CMV-associated TCR beta chains looked HLA-restricted.

In nominal health when sampled, donors likely had unrecorded immune exposures nonetheless. V dropped 1 base and J dropped 4; count of bases not matched to a gene: 0. Germline loops: CDR1 LNHDA, CDR2 SQIVND (reference sequence). The length of the CDR3 is 13 residues. Primers for the PCR totalled 60 Vbeta and 13 Jbeta. Using immunoSEQ multiplex PCR, the repertoire was profiled, and TCRdb retains in-frame clones only, with some absent. This table has 150,000 to 180,000 clones, around 80% appearing once. The J gene is TRBJ1-2, the V gene TRBV19, with 7 bases aligning to TRBD1. Source material: PBMCs. The sequence was obtained from a woman aged 40-49 years in good health and CMV-seropositive. For the CDR3, the DNA is TGTGCCAGTAGTATAGCAGGGGGCTATGGCTACACCTTC. Its protein is CASSIAGGYGYTF.